The entry that follows covers one TCR beta chain sequence. The entry originates in a study of blood T cell repertoires in COVID-19. The overall study: In each case, the material was cDNA or gDNA derived from T cells, B-cell-depleted T cells, or PBMCs.

Germline values: CDR1 LGHDT, CDR2 YNNKEL (reference sequence). Trimming took 1 base from V and 4 from J, leaving 14 bases between them. The CDR3 length is 15 residues. Assay used: immunoSEQ multiplex PCR; TCRdb lists only in-frame clones, some missing. The profile shows around 200,000 clones, approximately 80% of them singletons. The chain employs TRBV3-1 (or the pseudogene TRBV3-2) and TRBJ2-7, with D possibly TRBD1 on 6 matching bases. Material for sequencing was peripheral blood. This TCR was sampled from a woman between 65 and 79 years old with COVID-19, enrolled during active disease. The CDR3 sequence: CASSQGPRDTYEQYF. The DNA of the CDR3 is TGTGCCAGCAGCCAAGGCCCCCGGGACACTTACGAGCAGTACTTC.